Listed below are T cell receptor beta chains from one sample, sequenced in a study of T cell responses to AZD1222 COVID-19 vaccine. Sequencing was performed with immunoSEQ multiplex PCR; in TCRdb, only in-frame clones are kept and a portion is missing. This table holds some 180,000 clones, roughly 93% found once. The sample in question was peripheral blood, obtained 28 days after the second dose of the MenACWY control vaccine. Every receptor here comes from an adult who received the MenACWY meningococcal vaccine as a control. CDR3s include the opening cysteine and the closing phenylalanine or tryptophan. The D gene is left open where the match is weak. Clone size is not always given. Where it is, it says once, few, many or a class for expanded clones.

J,D,size,V,CDR3,DNA
TRBJ1-6,-,-,TRBV3-1/TRBV3-2,CASSQDLGGGPLHF,TGTGCCAGCAGCCAAGATTTGGGGGGGGGACCCCTCCACTTT
TRBJ1-4,TRBD1,-,TRBV6-5,CASSYKTGGEKLFF,TGTGCCAGCAGTTACAAAACAGGGGGTGAAAAACTGTTTTTT
TRBJ1-2,-,-,TRBV2,CASSAGRTNYGYTF,TGTGCCAGCAGTGCGGGCAGGACCAACTATGGCTACACCTTC
TRBJ1-5,-,-,TRBV6-6,CASSGGGDSNQPQHF,TGTGCCAGCAGCGGTGGGGGGGATAGCAATCAGCCCCAGCATTTT
TRBJ1-5,-,once,TRBV6-5,CASREGRVQPQHF,TGTGCCAGCAGGGAGGGCAGGGTTCAGCCCCAGCATTTT
TRBJ1-3,-,-,TRBV5-1,CASSLDGAGNTIYF,TGCGCCAGCAGCTTGGACGGGGCTGGAAACACCATATATTTT
TRBJ1-2,-,-,TRBV18,CASSQGTNYGYTF,TGTGCCAGCTCACAAGGGACCAACTATGGCTACACCTTC
TRBJ2-3,TRBD2,-,TRBV2,CASVGLAGGGGTDTQYF,TGTGCCAGCGTCGGGCTAGCGGGGGGTGGCGGGACAGATACGCAGTATTTT
TRBJ1-2,-,-,TRBV18,CASSPGSNYGYTF,TGTGCCAGCTCACCAGGATCAAACTATGGCTACACCTTC
TRBJ2-5,TRBD2,-,TRBV4-2,CASSQGLAGGQETQYF,TGTGCCAGCAGCCAAGGACTAGCGGGGGGCCAAGAGACCCAGTACTTC
TRBJ1-2,-,-,TRBV25-1,CASSVGGNYGYTF,TGTGCCAGCAGTGTGGGGGGTAACTATGGCTACACCTTC
TRBJ1-5,-,-,TRBV6-1,CASSEGSRRGQPQHF,TGTGCCAGCAGTGAAGGTTCAAGGCGGGGGCAGCCCCAGCATTTT
TRBJ1-1,-,-,TRBV5-5,CASSNVIGSGHTEAFF,TGTGCCAGCAGCAACGTCATAGGGAGCGGACACACTGAAGCTTTCTTT
TRBJ2-1,TRBD2,-,TRBV19,CASREGSGGSYNEQFF,TGTGCCAGCAGGGAGGGTAGCGGGGGGTCCTACAATGAGCAGTTCTTC
TRBJ1-1,-,-,TRBV5-5,CASSLGKWTEAFF,TGTGCCAGCAGCTTGGGCAAGTGGACTGAAGCTTTCTTT
TRBJ1-3,TRBD1,-,TRBV5-4,CASSVQGEGGNTIYF,TGTGCCAGCAGCGTACAGGGGGAAGGGGGGAACACCATATATTTT
TRBJ1-5,-,-,TRBV7-2,CASSLGRGRWTNQPQHF,TGTGCCAGCAGCCTAGGCAGGGGCCGCTGGACCAATCAGCCCCAGCATTTT
TRBJ1-5,-,-,TRBV24-1,CATSDPTQGSQPQHF,TGTGCCACCAGTGATCCGACTCAGGGGTCCCAGCCCCAGCATTTT
TRBJ2-1,TRBD2,-,TRBV7-8,CASSLRTSGESYNEQFF,TGTGCCAGCAGCCTCAGGACTAGCGGGGAATCCTACAATGAGCAGTTCTTC
TRBJ1-2,-,-,TRBV6-5,CASSLRSRAVYGYTF,TGTGCCAGCAGCTTACGATCTAGAGCAGTATATGGCTACACCTTC
TRBJ1-1,-,-,TRBV28,CASSYTGGNTEAFF,TGTGCCAGCAGTTATACCGGGGGGAACACTGAAGCTTTCTTT
TRBJ2-7,TRBD2,-,TRBV3-1/TRBV3-2,CASSQLAGNYEQYF,TGTGCCAGCAGTCAACTAGCGGGGAACTACGAGCAGTACTTC
TRBJ1-2,-,-,TRBV6-1,CASSEAGSYGYTF,TGTGCCAGCAGTGAAGCGGGCAGCTATGGCTACACCTTC
TRBJ1-3,-,-,TRBV28,CASRTGGTGNTIYF,TGTGCCAGCCGGACCGGGGGGACTGGAAACACCATATATTTT
TRBJ2-2,-,-,TRBV2,CASIAAHTGELFF,TGTGCCAGCATTGCAGCCCACACCGGGGAGCTGTTTTTT
TRBJ1-2,TRBD1,-,TRBV5-4,CASSTDRVGGYTF,TGTGCCAGCAGCACGGACAGGGTGGGGGGCTACACCTTC
TRBJ2-7,TRBD1,-,TRBV7-2,CASGPGQGSYEQYF,TGTGCCAGCGGACCGGGACAGGGCTCCTACGAGCAGTACTTC
TRBJ1-1,-,-,TRBV6-5,CASRMNTEAFF,TGTGCCAGCAGAATGAACACTGAAGCTTTCTTT
TRBJ2-2,-,few,TRBV29-1,CSATAPGTGELFF,TGCAGCGCTACAGCCCCCGGCACCGGGGAGCTGTTTTTT
TRBJ2-1,-,once,TRBV7-6,CASSRTQTNYNEQFF,TGTGCCAGCAGCCGGACACAAACGAACTACAATGAGCAGTTCTTC
TRBJ1-5,-,-,TRBV6-2/TRBV6-3,CASSSRRQLTSNQPQHF,TGTGCCAGCAGTTCCCGGCGACAGCTGACTAGCAATCAGCCCCAGCATTTT
TRBJ1-1,-,-,TRBV28,CASNGNTEAFF,TGTGCCAGCAATGGGAACACTGAAGCTTTCTTT
TRBJ1-5,-,-,TRBV10-2,CASSELNSNQPQHF,TGCGCCAGCAGTGAGTTGAATAGCAATCAGCCCCAGCATTTT
TRBJ1-1,-,-,TRBV5-6,CASGEGVTEAFF,TGTGCCAGCGGGGAGGGGGTCACTGAAGCTTTCTTT
TRBJ2-2,TRBD2,-,TRBV6-2/TRBV6-3,CASSYSRAGGLNTGELFF,TGTGCCAGCAGTTACTCGCGAGCGGGGGGCCTGAACACCGGGGAGCTGTTTTTT
TRBJ1-1,TRBD1,-,TRBV15,CATSPGRGLFF,TGTGCCACCAGCCCCGGCAGGGGGCTTTTCTTT
TRBJ1-6,-,-,TRBV3-1/TRBV3-2,CASSQDLRDSPLHF,TGTGCCAGCAGCCAAGATCTCAGGGATTCACCCCTCCACTTT
TRBJ1-5,-,once,TRBV5-6,CASSSHGGPQHF,TGTGCCAGCAGCTCTCACGGGGGGCCCCAGCATTTT
TRBJ2-7,-,many,TRBV7-9,CASSARALSSYEQYF,TGTGCCAGCAGCGCGCGCGCTCTGAGCTCCTACGAGCAGTACTTC
TRBJ1-2,-,-,TRBV21-1,CASSKRGVRGTDTPSYGYTF,TGTGCCAGCAGCAAAAGAGGCGTTCGGGGGACGGATACCCCTAGCTATGGCTACACCTTC
TRBJ1-4,-,-,TRBV6-6,CASSPDSSTNEKLFF,TGTGCCAGCAGCCCTGACAGCTCAACTAATGAAAAACTGTTTTTT